Listed below are T cell receptor beta chains from one sample, sequenced in a study of CD8+ T cells in alopecia areata. Assay used: immunoSEQ multiplex PCR; TCRdb lists only in-frame clones, some missing. The profile shows 190,000 or so clones, more than 45% of them singletons. The source was CD4+ T cells sorted from blood, collected at week 24, from a patient treated with tofacitinib. These receptor sequences come from a human donor with alopecia areata. CDR3s include the opening cysteine and the closing phenylalanine or tryptophan. The D gene is left open where the match is weak. Only part of the rows carry a size: once, few, many, or a class if the clone is expanded.

v_gene	j_gene	abundance	d_gene	CDR3aa	CDR3nt
TRBV7-2	TRBJ1-3	NA	TRBD1	CASSRTGARGNTIYF	TGTGCCAGCAGCAGGACAGGGGCACGGGGAAACACCATATATTTT
TRBV30	TRBJ2-5	NA	TRBD1	CAWAEQGIQETQYF	TGTGCCTGGGCGGAACAGGGGATACAAGAGACCCAGTACTTC
TRBV28	TRBJ2-2	NA	TRBD2	CASSSPTSGNTGELFF	TGTGCCAGCAGCTCCCCGACTAGCGGTAACACCGGGGAGCTGTTTTTT
TRBV6-5	TRBJ1-1	few	NA	CASSSRRANTEAFF	TGTGCCAGCAGTTCCCGGAGGGCGAACACTGAAGCTTTCTTT
TRBV2	TRBJ2-2	few	NA	CASNQDRRNTGELFF	TGTGCCAGCAACCAAGACAGGCGGAACACCGGGGAGCTGTTTTTT
TRBV30	TRBJ1-2	NA	NA	CAWSRGYGYTF	TGTGCCTGGAGTAGAGGCTATGGCTACACCTTC
TRBV7-3	TRBJ1-1	NA	TRBD1	CASSSIRQGGEAFF	TGTGCCAGCAGCTCCATTCGACAGGGTGGTGAAGCTTTCTTT
TRBV30	TRBJ2-7	once	NA	CAWSVSGYEQYF	TGTGCCTGGAGTGTATCGGGATACGAGCAGTACTTC
TRBV15	TRBJ2-5	NA	NA	CATSRVVATETQYF	TGTGCCACCAGCAGAGTGGTAGCCACGGAGACCCAGTACTTC
TRBV5-1	TRBJ2-3	NA	NA	CASSLEGSTDTQYF	TGCGCCAGCAGCTTGGAAGGTAGCACAGATACGCAGTATTTT
TRBV5-1	TRBJ2-5	NA	NA	CASSPAGGETQYF	TGCGCCAGCAGCCCTGCGGGTGGAGAGACCCAGTACTTC
TRBV7-2	TRBJ2-1	once	NA	CASSPTPSYNEQFF	TGTGCCAGCAGCCCAACACCTTCCTACAATGAGCAGTTCTTC
TRBV10-3	TRBJ2-3	NA	NA	CAISGPGSTDTQYF	TGTGCCATCAGTGGCCCGGGGAGCACAGATACGCAGTATTTT
TRBV21-1	TRBJ2-1	NA	NA	CASSREGSSGTNEQFF	TGTGCCAGCAGCAGAGAGGGGAGTAGCGGGACCAATGAGCAGTTCTTC
TRBV19	TRBJ2-1	few	NA	CASSPWGADYNEQFF	TGTGCCAGTAGTCCTTGGGGGGCAGACTACAATGAGCAGTTCTTC
TRBV4-3	TRBJ2-1	NA	TRBD2	CASSQGHRLAGNEQFF	TGCGCCAGCAGCCAAGGGCATCGACTAGCCGGAAATGAGCAGTTCTTC
TRBV11-2	TRBJ2-1	NA	NA	CASSLDLGPQSGEQFF	TGTGCCAGCAGCTTGGACCTCGGACCACAGAGTGGTGAGCAGTTCTTC
TRBV29-1	TRBJ2-7	once	TRBD1	CSVAQGASYEQYF	TGCAGCGTCGCTCAGGGGGCCTCCTACGAGCAGTACTTC
TRBV15	TRBJ2-7	few	NA	CATSRDRVRSPMSSYEQYF	TGTGCCACCAGCAGAGATCGGGTGAGGTCCCCAATGAGCTCCTACGAGCAGTACTTC
TRBV6-6	TRBJ2-5	NA	NA	CASSLREETQYF	TGTGCCAGCAGCCTTAGGGAGGAGACCCAGTACTTC